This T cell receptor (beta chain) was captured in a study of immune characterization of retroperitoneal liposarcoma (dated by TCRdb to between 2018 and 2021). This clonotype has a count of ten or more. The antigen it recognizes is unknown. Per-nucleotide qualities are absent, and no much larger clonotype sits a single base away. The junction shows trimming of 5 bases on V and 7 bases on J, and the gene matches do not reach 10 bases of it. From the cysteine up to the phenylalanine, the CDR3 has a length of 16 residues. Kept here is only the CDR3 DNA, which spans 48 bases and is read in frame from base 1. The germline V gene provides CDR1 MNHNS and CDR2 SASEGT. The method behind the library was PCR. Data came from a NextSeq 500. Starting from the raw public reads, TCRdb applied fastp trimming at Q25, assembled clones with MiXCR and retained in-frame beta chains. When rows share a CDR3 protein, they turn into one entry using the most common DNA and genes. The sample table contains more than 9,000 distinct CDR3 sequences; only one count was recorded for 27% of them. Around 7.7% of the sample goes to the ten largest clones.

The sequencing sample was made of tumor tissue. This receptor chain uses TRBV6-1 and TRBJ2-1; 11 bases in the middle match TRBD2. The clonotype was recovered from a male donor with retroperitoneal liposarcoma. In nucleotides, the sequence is TGTGCCAGCAGTCCCCAACTAGCGGGAGATTGGAATGAGCAGTTCTTC. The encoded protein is CASSPQLAGDWNEQFF.